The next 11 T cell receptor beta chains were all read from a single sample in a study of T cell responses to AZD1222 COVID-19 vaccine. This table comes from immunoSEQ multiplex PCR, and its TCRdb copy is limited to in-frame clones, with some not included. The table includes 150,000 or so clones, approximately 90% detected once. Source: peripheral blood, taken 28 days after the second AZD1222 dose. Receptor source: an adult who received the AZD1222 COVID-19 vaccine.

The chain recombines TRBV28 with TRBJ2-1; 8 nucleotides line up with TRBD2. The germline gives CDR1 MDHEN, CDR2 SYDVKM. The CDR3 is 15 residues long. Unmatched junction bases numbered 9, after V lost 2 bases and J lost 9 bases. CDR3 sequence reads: CASSLNSGIVGEQFF. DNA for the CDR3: TGTGCCAGCAGTTTAAATAGCGGGATAGTCGGTGAGCAGTTCTTC.

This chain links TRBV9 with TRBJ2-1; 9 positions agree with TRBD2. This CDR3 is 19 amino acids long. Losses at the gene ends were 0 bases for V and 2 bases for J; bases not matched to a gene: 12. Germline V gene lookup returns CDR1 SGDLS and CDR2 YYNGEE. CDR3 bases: TGTGCCAGCAGCGTAGGTCTTCGGATAGCGGGGGATGCCTACAATGAGCAGTTCTTC. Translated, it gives CASSVGLRIAGDAYNEQFF.

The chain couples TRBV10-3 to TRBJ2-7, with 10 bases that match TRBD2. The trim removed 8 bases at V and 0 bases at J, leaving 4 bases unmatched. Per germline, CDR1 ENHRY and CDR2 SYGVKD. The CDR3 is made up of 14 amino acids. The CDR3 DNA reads TGTGCCATCCGGACTAGCGGAACCTCCTACGAGCAGTACTTC. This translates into CAIRTSGTSYEQYF.

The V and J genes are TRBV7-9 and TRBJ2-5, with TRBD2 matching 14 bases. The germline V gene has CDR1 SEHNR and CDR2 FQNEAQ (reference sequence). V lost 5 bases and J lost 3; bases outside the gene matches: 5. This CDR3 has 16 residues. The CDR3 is CASSPLTSGREETQYF. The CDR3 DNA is TGTGCCAGCAGCCCCTTGACTAGCGGGAGGGAAGAGACCCAGTACTTC.

CDR3 sequence: CASNSPGGDTEAFF. As DNA, the CDR3 is TGTGCCAGCAACAGTCCAGGGGGGGACACTGAAGCTTTCTTT. This chain connects TRBV7-9 to TRBJ1-1, with 7 bases lining up with TRBD1. Trimming cost V 7 bases and J 3 bases; bases outside gene matches: 8. The CDR3 sequence is 14 residues long. Germline CDR1 is SEHNR and CDR2 is FQNEAQ (reference sequence).

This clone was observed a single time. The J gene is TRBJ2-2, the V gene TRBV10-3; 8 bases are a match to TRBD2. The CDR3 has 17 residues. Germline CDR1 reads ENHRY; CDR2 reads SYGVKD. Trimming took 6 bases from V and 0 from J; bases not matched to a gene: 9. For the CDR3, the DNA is TGTGCCATCAGCCTATCAGGAGCGGGGGCGAACACCGGGGAGCTGTTTTTT. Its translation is CAISLSGAGANTGELFF.

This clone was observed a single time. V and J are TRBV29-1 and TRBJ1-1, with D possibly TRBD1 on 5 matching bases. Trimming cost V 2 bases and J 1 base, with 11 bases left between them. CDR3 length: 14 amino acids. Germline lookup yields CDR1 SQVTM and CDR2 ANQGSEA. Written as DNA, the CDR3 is TGCAGCGTTGAATGGTTTGGGGGGAACACTGAAGCTTTCTTT. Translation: CSVEWFGGNTEAFF. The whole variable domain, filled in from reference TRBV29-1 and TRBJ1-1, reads SAVISQKPSRDICQRGTSLTIQCQVDSQVTMMFWYRQQPGQSLTLIATANQGSEATYESGFVIDKFPISRPNLTFSTLTVSNMSPEDSSIYLCSVEWFGGNTEAFFGQGTRLTVV.

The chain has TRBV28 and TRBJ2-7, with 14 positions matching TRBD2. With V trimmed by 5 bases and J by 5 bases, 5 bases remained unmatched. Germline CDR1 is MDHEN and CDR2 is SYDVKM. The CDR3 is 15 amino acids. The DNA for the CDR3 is TGTGCCAGCAGTCTTTCGGGACTAGCGGGAGACGAGCAGTACTTC. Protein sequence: CASSLSGLAGDEQYF.

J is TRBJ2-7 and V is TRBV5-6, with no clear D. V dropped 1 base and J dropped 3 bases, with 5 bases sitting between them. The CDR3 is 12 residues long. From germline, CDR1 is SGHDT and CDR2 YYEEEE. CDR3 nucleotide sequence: TGTGCCAGCAGCTTGCTGGGCTACGAGCAGTACTTC. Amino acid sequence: CASSLLGYEQYF.

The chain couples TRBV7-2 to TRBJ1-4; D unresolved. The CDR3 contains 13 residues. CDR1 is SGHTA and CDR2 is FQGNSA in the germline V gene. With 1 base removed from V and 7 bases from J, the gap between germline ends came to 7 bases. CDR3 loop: CASSLEPREKLFF. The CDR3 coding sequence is TGTGCCAGCAGCTTAGAGCCTCGTGAAAAACTGTTTTTT.

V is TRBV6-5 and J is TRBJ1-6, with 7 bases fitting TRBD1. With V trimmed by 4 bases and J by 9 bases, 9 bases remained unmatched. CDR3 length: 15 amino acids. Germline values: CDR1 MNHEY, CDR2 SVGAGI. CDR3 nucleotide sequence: TGTGCCAGCAGTTCCCAAGCAGGGGGAGGTTCACCCCTCCACTTT. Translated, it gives CASSSQAGGGSPLHF.